One and the same sample provided the 31 T cell receptor beta chains below, sequenced in a study of cytomegalovirus exposure and HLA in healthy donors (dated by TCRdb to 2015 to 2018). Library preparation was by the immunoSEQ multiplex PCR assay. For the multiplex PCR, a mixture combining 60 forward primers for TCR Vbeta segments and 13 reverse primers for TCR Jbeta segments was used. Not all clones reach the TCRdb copy of this immuneACCESS table, which keeps in-frame sequences only. Checked studies attribute under half of the gap to unresolved V genes and leave the rest unexplained. Recorded for this sample are 180,000 or so clones; approximately 80% of them occurred a single time. The ten biggest clones cover approximately 0.092% of the sample. Sequencing input: PBMCs. The receptors were gathered from a boy aged 2 to 10 in good health and CMV-seronegative.

The gene calls are TRBV19 and TRBJ1-4; a possible D gene is TRBD1 (5 bases). The germline V gene has CDR1 LNHDA and CDR2 SQIVND (reference sequence). The CDR3 sequence is 17 residues long. V gave up 1 base and J gave up 3 bases, with 15 bases separating them. CDR3 DNA sequence: TGTGCCAGTAGTATAGTAGGGGCGGGGATCGCTAATGAAAAACTGTTTTTT. This translates into CASSIVGAGIANEKLFF.

The chain carries TRBV6-1 and TRBJ2-7, with D maybe TRBD2 (6 bases). Germline lookup yields CDR1 MNHNS and CDR2 SASEGT. The CDR3 has 15 amino acids. The V end lost 7 bases, the J end lost 0 bases, and 16 bases lay between the germline ends. Here the CDR3 reads CASTFAGTDSYEQYF. DNA of the CDR3: TGTGCCAGCACATTCGCGGGGACGGACTCCTACGAGCAGTACTTC.

This clone came up a few times. The chain links TRBV7-3 to TRBJ2-7; D perhaps matches TRBD2 (7 bases). Germline V CDR1 and CDR2: SGHTA, FQGTGA. Trimming removed 3 bases from V and 3 bases from J, with 12 bases in between. The CDR3 extends over 14 amino acids. The CDR3 sequence is CASSFRGAGYEQYF. DNA of the CDR3: TGTGCCAGCAGCTTCCGGGGGGCCGGCTACGAGCAGTACTTC. The full variable domain, in which reference TRBV7-3 and TRBJ2-7 provide the parts outside the CDR3, is GAGVSQTPSNKVTEKGKYVELRCDPISGHTALYWYRQSLGQGPEFLIYFQGTGAADDSGLPNDRFFAVRPEGSVSTLKIQRTERGDSAVYLCASSFRGAGYEQYFGPGTRLTVT.

The rearrangement links TRBV19 to TRBJ1-5; 10 nucleotides match TRBD1. CDR1 is LNHDA, CDR2 SQIVND, per germline (reference sequence). V lost 1 base and J lost 2; bases outside the gene matches: 11. The CDR3 length is 19 residues. CDR3 loop: CASSIVWGQGTSGNQPQHF. CDR3 DNA sequence: TGTGCCAGTAGTATAGTATGGGGACAGGGGACAAGCGGCAATCAGCCCCAGCATTTT. Full variable domain (missing parts from reference TRBV19 and TRBJ1-5): DGGITQSPKYLFRKEGQNVTLSCEQNLNHDAMYWYRQDPGQGLRLIYYSQIVNDFQKGDIAEGYSVSREKKESFPLTVTSAQKNPTAFYLCASSIVWGQGTSGNQPQHFGDGTRLSIL.

This chain connects TRBV27 to TRBJ1-4, with D possibly TRBD1 on 5 matching bases. Per the germline V gene, CDR1 is MNHEY and CDR2 is SMNVEV (reference sequence). CDR3 length equals 15 residues. V shed 0 bases and J shed 8 bases, with 13 bases lying between them. Here the CDR3 reads CASSLSFQGREKLFF. CDR3 nucleotide sequence: TGTGCCAGCAGTTTATCGTTCCAGGGCCGGGAAAAACTGTTTTTT.

This sequence joins TRBV27 and TRBJ2-2; TRBD1 matches at 9 bases. V lost 5 bases to trimming and J lost 5 bases; unmatched junction nucleotides: 9. Germline lookup yields CDR1 MNHEY and CDR2 SMNVEV (reference sequence). The length of the CDR3 is 16 residues. The CDR3 region is CASSRRDRAGTGELFF. In DNA form, the CDR3 reads TGTGCCAGCAGTAGACGGGACAGGGCGGGAACCGGGGAGCTGTTTTTT.

V usage is TRBV19 and J usage is TRBJ1-5, with 7 bases fitting TRBD1. V lost 5 bases to trimming and J lost 6 bases; unmatched junction nucleotides: 10. This CDR3 comprises 15 residues. Germline CDR1 is LNHDA and CDR2 is SQIVND (reference sequence). The DNA of the CDR3 is TGTGCCAGTAGTCGGGGAGGAGGGGGCTCTCAGCCCCAGCATTTT. Translating it yields CASSRGGGGSQPQHF.

The chain couples TRBV19 to TRBJ1-2; D remains unclear. The CDR3 spans 12 residues. Trimming left V 6 bases short and J 2 bases short, with 7 bases between. Germline V gives CDR1 LNHDA, CDR2 SQIVND (reference sequence). The CDR3 DNA is TGTGCCAGTAGAGCACGAAACTATGGCTACACCTTC. Protein sequence: CASRARNYGYTF.

The chain links TRBV5-4 to TRBJ2-3, with TRBD2 identical over 13 bases. V was clipped by 4 bases and J by 1 base; unmatched bases: 12. CDR3 length equals 19 residues. Germline V lookup: CDR1 SGHNT, CDR2 YYREEE (reference sequence). The CDR3 nucleotides read TGTGCCAGCAGCAGGTGGACTAGCGGGGGAATTCTAGGCACAGATACGCAGTATTTT. Translation gives CASSRWTSGGILGTDTQYF.

For the CDR3, the DNA is TGTGCCAGCAGTGTGCACAGGGCCTACGAGCAGTACTTC. This gives the protein CASSVHRAYEQYF. V is TRBV6-1 and J is TRBJ2-7; possible D gene TRBD1, 6 bases. The CDR3 length is 13 residues. V gave up 4 bases and J gave up 2 bases, with 9 bases separating them. CDR1 MNHNS and CDR2 SASEGT come from the germline V gene.

V usage is TRBV27 and J usage is TRBJ2-1; D possibly corresponds to TRBD1 (5 bases). There are 13 residues in the CDR3. Germline assignment: CDR1 MNHEY and CDR2 SMNVEV (reference sequence). V lost 3 bases to trimming and J lost 7 bases, with 10 bases between them. The CDR3: CASSFIRGNEQFF. CDR3 nucleotide sequence: TGTGCCAGCAGTTTCATTAGGGGAAATGAGCAGTTCTTC.

The rearrangement links TRBV11-2 to TRBJ2-1; the D gene is possibly TRBD2 (6 bases). The CDR3 spans 14 residues. Trimming cost V 6 bases and J 10 bases, with 19 bases left between them. Germline V CDR1 and CDR2: SGHAT, FQNNGV. In DNA, the CDR3 is TGTGCCAGCAGGCGTACTAGCACGGCGGGCGAGCAGTTCTTC. Translating it yields CASRRTSTAGEQFF.

This clone was detected once. V and J are TRBV27 and TRBJ1-6; 10 nucleotides match TRBD1. The CDR3 is 16 residues long. Germline V lookup: CDR1 MNHEY, CDR2 SMNVEV (reference sequence). V shed 6 bases and J 6 bases; nucleotides not matched to a gene: 8. CDR3 sequence: CASSLTGGAPNSPLHF. The CDR3 region has the DNA TGTGCCAGCAGCTTGACAGGGGGCGCTCCTAATTCACCCCTCCACTTT.

This chain connects TRBV15 to TRBJ1-2; D is uncertain. V gave up 0 bases and J gave up 4 bases, with 6 bases separating them. Germline V lookup: CDR1 LNHNV, CDR2 YYDKDF (reference sequence). The CDR3 consists of 13 residues. CDR3 in amino acids: CATSRDWSYGYTF. CDR3 nucleotides: TGTGCCACCAGCAGAGATTGGAGCTATGGCTACACCTTC.

The V and J genes are TRBV5-1 and TRBJ1-1; TRBD1 is a possible D gene (5 bases). V was pared by 0 bases and J by 0 bases, with 6 bases between. Germline V lookup: CDR1 SGHRS, CDR2 YFSETQ. The CDR3 extends over 14 amino acids. CDR3 DNA sequence: TGCGCCAGCAGCTTGGCGGACATGAACACTGAAGCTTTCTTT. Protein sequence: CASSLADMNTEAFF.

V and J are TRBV5-1 and TRBJ1-2, with D unresolved. The germline V gene has CDR1 SGHRS and CDR2 YFSETQ. Trimming took 1 base from V and 4 from J, leaving 14 bases between them. This CDR3 has 15 amino acids. The CDR3 here is CASSLRTGEPYGYTF. CDR3 DNA sequence: TGCGCCAGCAGCTTGAGAACGGGAGAACCCTATGGCTACACCTTC.

The chain combines TRBV2 with TRBJ1-1; 8 bases are shared with TRBD1. The CDR3 is 14 amino acids. Germline CDR1 reads SNHLY; CDR2 reads FYNNEI. The trim removed 2 bases at V and 5 bases at J, leaving 4 bases unmatched. The CDR3 DNA is TGTGCCAGCAGTGAACAGGGGGCGGATACTGAAGCTTTCTTT. Translating gives CASSEQGADTEAFF. The entire variable domain, with the rest obtained from reference TRBV2 and TRBJ1-1, is as follows: EPEVTQTPSHQVTQMGQEVILRCVPISNHLYFYWYRQILGQKVEFLVSFYNNEISEKSEIFDDQFSVERPDGSNFTLKIRSTKLEDSAMYFCASSEQGADTEAFFGQGTRLTVV.

This chain joins TRBV7-9 and TRBJ1-1; no clear D. The CDR3 spans 13 residues. Trimming cost V 3 bases and J 5 bases, with 10 bases left between them. Germline V gives CDR1 SEHNR, CDR2 FQNEAQ (reference sequence). CDR3 DNA sequence: TGTGCCAGCAGCTTGGAGGCGCGGACTGAAGCTTTCTTT. Protein: CASSLEARTEAFF.

The chain recombines TRBV11-2 with TRBJ2-5, with TRBD2 matching 8 bases. J gave up 4 bases and V 4 bases, and 8 bases lay outside the gene matches. This CDR3 has 15 amino acids. Per the germline V gene, CDR1 is SGHAT and CDR2 is FQNNGV. The CDR3 here is CASSSPGGKAETQYF. The CDR3 nucleotides are TGTGCCAGCAGCTCCCCGGGGGGGAAGGCAGAGACCCAGTACTTC.

J is TRBJ1-1 and V is TRBV5-1; no clear D. Germline V lookup: CDR1 SGHRS, CDR2 YFSETQ. The CDR3 loop spans 14 amino acids. V dropped 0 bases and J dropped 1 base, with 7 bases sitting between them. The CDR3 nucleotides are TGCGCCAGCAGCTTGGACCACAGGAACACTGAAGCTTTCTTT. The encoded protein is CASSLDHRNTEAFF.

This sequence joins TRBV14 and TRBJ1-3; D gene ambiguous. This CDR3 is built from 14 residues. Trimming stripped 1 base from V and 3 bases from J, with 7 bases between. The germline CDR1 and CDR2 sequences are SGHDN and FVKESK. The CDR3 DNA reads as TGTGCCAGCAGCCAAGTTCTGTTTGGAAACACCATATATTTT. Its translation: CASSQVLFGNTIYF.

This clone has only a few counts. The chain couples TRBV7-2 to TRBJ2-7; 7 nucleotides line up with TRBD2. V lost 3 bases, J lost 2 bases, and 1 base stayed unmatched. This CDR3 contains 13 residues. Germline V lookup: CDR1 SGHTA, CDR2 FQGNSA. The CDR3 loop reads CASSLAGAYEQYF. The CDR3 bases are TGTGCCAGCAGCTTGGCGGGGGCCTACGAGCAGTACTTC.

This chain joins TRBV27 and TRBJ1-1; D remains unclear. Germline V gene lookup returns CDR1 MNHEY and CDR2 SMNVEV (reference sequence). Trimming removed 3 bases at V and 4 bases at J, with 9 bases between. CDR3 length: 13 amino acids. The CDR3 protein is CASSFRGSTEAFF. CDR3 DNA sequence: TGTGCCAGCAGTTTCCGGGGTTCCACTGAAGCTTTCTTT.

The CDR3 is CASQNRGGNTEAFF. The CDR3 nucleotides are TGTGCCAGCCAAAACAGGGGTGGGAACACTGAAGCTTTCTTT. The V call is TRBV18, the J call TRBJ1-1; 7 bases align to TRBD1. This CDR3 spans 14 amino acids. From germline, CDR1 is KGHSH and CDR2 LQKENI. V shed 8 bases, J shed 1 base, and the junction held 7 bases outside the gene matches. Filled out from reference TRBV18 and TRBJ1-1, the complete variable domain reads NAGVMQNPRHLVRRRGQEARLRCSPMKGHSHVYWYRQLPEEGLKFMVYLQKENIIDESGMPKERFSAEFPKEGPSILRIQQVVRGDSAAYFCASQNRGGNTEAFFGQGTRLTVV.

The V and J genes are TRBV15 and TRBJ2-1; TRBD2 matches 10 bases. This CDR3 comprises 14 residues. Germline CDR1 and CDR2: LNHNV and YYDKDF (reference sequence). Trimming at V came to 5 bases and at J to 6 bases, leaving 4 bases not matched to a gene. The CDR3 sequence is CATSPSGGLNEQFF. DNA of the CDR3: TGTGCCACCAGCCCTAGCGGGGGCCTCAATGAGCAGTTCTTC.

The chain is built from TRBV5-6 and TRBJ2-1, with TRBD1 matching over 9 bases. V shed 1 base and J 9 bases; nucleotides not matched to a gene: 5. Per the germline V gene, CDR1 is SGHDT and CDR2 is YYEEEE. The length of the CDR3 is 14 residues. CDR3 sequence (DNA): TGTGCCAGCAGCTTGTCTGACAGGGGGACTGAGCAGTTCTTC. This encodes CASSLSDRGTEQFF.

The chain carries TRBV5-1 and TRBJ1-2; no definite D call. The CDR3 consists of 16 residues. The V gene lost 3 bases and the J gene lost 0 bases, with 15 bases spanning the gap. Germline CDR1 and CDR2: SGHRS and YFSETQ. This CDR3 is CASSSPTQYSNYGYTF. CDR3 sequence (DNA): TGCGCCAGCAGCTCCCCTACCCAATACTCTAACTATGGCTACACCTTC. Full variable domain (remainder filled in from reference TRBV5-1 and TRBJ1-2): KAGVTQTPRYLIKTRGQQVTLSCSPISGHRSVSWYQQTPGQGLQFLFEYFSETQRNKGNFPGRFSGRQFSNSRSEMNVSTLELGDSALYLCASSSPTQYSNYGYTFGSGTRLTVV.

The chain carries TRBV6-5 and TRBJ1-2; 11 bases align to TRBD1. Losses at the gene ends were 6 bases for V and 14 bases for J; bases not matched to a gene: 14. The CDR3 sequence is 14 residues long. Germline lookup yields CDR1 MNHEY and CDR2 SVGAGI. CDR3 DNA sequence: TGTGCCAGCAGCCGAAATTTGGGACAGGGGGGGAAGACCTTC. Amino acids: CASSRNLGQGGKTF.

The chain employs TRBV5-5 and TRBJ2-5, with D perhaps matching TRBD2 (5 bases). Germline CDR1 reads SGHKS; CDR2 reads YYEKEE (reference sequence). The CDR3 runs to 14 residues. V was cut by 2 bases and J by 2 bases, with 10 bases left in between. CDR3 in DNA: TGTGCCAGCAGCTTATGGACGGGGCAAGAGACCCAGTACTTC. Protein sequence: CASSLWTGQETQYF.

The chain joins TRBV5-5 to TRBJ2-5; D ambiguous. This CDR3 has 13 amino acids. CDR1 and CDR2 from the germline V gene are SGHKS and YYEKEE (reference sequence). V was trimmed by 0 bases and J by 9 bases, leaving 12 bases between them. Here the CDR3 reads CASSLVDTSPQYF. In DNA, the CDR3 is TGTGCCAGCAGCTTGGTCGACACTTCTCCCCAGTACTTC.

The chain employs TRBV19 and TRBJ2-1, with 7 bases fitting TRBD2. The germline CDR1 and CDR2 sequences are LNHDA and SQIVND (reference sequence). V lost 6 bases to trimming and J lost 7 bases; unmatched junction nucleotides: 15. The CDR3 has 16 residues. The CDR3 nucleotides read TGTGCCAGTAGGGGGGAGGGCAGGGAGGTCAGGAATGAGCAGTTCTTC. Translating gives CASRGEGREVRNEQFF.